Described below is a single T cell receptor (beta chain) sequence and its context. The data are from a study of blood T cell repertoires in COVID-19. Study summary: In each case, the material was cDNA or gDNA derived from T cells, B-cell-depleted T cells, or PBMCs.

This CDR3 spans 15 amino acids. V lost 1 base, J lost 6 bases, and 16 bases lay in between. Germline V gene sequence: CDR1 SGHNT, CDR2 YENEEA. The assay was immunoSEQ multiplex PCR, and TCRdb's table has in-frame clones only and misses some. This sample has tens of thousands of clones, with 65% to 85% found just once. This TCR was recovered from a woman aged 55-69 years with acute or convalescent COVID-19. Input material: peripheral blood. This chain uses TRBV11-3 with TRBJ2-7; D may be TRBD2 (5 bases). This CDR3 is CASSLGTGAAGEQYF. The CDR3 DNA reads TGTGCCAGCAGCTTAGGTACCGGCGCTGCGGGCGAGCAGTACTTC. Full variable domain (outside the CDR3, taken from reference TRBV11-3 and TRBJ2-7): EAGVVQSPRYKIIEKKQPVAFWCNPISGHNTLYWYLQNLGQGPELLIRYENEEAVDDSQLPKDRFSAERLKGVDSTLKIQPAELGDSAVYLCASSLGTGAAGEQYFGPGTRLTVT.